Presented here are 18 T cell receptor beta chains from one specimen sequenced in a study of shared clonotypes between healthy human individuals. Assay: immunoSEQ multiplex PCR; the TCRdb copy retains only in-frame clones and omits some. Of a few million clones detected, over 90% appear once; the ten largest clones hold around 0.4%. Input material: naive CD4+ T cells from PBMCs. Subset reported: CD45RA+ positively selected. The receptors here all came from a man younger than 30 in good health. Some clones in this sample may be carry-over from other donors' samples.

This chain links TRBV29-1 with TRBJ1-1, with no clear D. The V and J ends lost 2 bases and 2 bases respectively, with 15 bases between them. The germline V gene has CDR1 SQVTM and CDR2 ANQGSEA. The CDR3 is 15 residues long. For the CDR3, the DNA is TGCAGCGTTGAATATCTCTTGCACGACAACACTGAAGCTTTCTTT. Translating it yields CSVEYLLHDNTEAFF.

This sequence joins TRBV5-1 and TRBJ2-1; 7 bases are a match to TRBD1. The CDR3 has 16 residues. The germline V gene has CDR1 SGHRS and CDR2 YFSETQ. J gave up 9 bases and V 0 bases, and 12 bases lay outside the gene matches. CDR3 amino acids: CASSLASGQILTEQFF. CDR3 in DNA: TGCGCCAGCAGCTTGGCCTCGGGACAGATCCTTACTGAGCAGTTCTTC.

This clone was seen once. V usage is TRBV28 and J usage is TRBJ2-1; D ambiguous. The CDR3 is 14 amino acids. Trimming stripped 4 bases from V and 9 bases from J, with 16 bases between. Germline assignment: CDR1 MDHEN and CDR2 SYDVKM. CDR3 sequence: CASSSIASRTEQFF. As DNA, the CDR3 is TGTGCCAGCAGTTCCATCGCGTCAAGGACTGAGCAGTTCTTC.

V gene TRBV19 combines with J gene TRBJ2-7, with D perhaps assigned TRBD1 or TRBD2 (5 bases each). The CDR3 length is 14 residues. V was cut by 3 bases and J by 2 bases, with 11 bases left in between. Germline lookup yields CDR1 LNHDA and CDR2 SQIVND (reference sequence). In DNA form, the CDR3 reads TGTGCCAGTAGTATCCGGGACGGCCCCTACGAGCAGTACTTC. It encodes CASSIRDGPYEQYF.

The chain couples TRBV28 to TRBJ1-1; TRBD1 aligns across 7 bases. The trim removed 9 bases at V and 0 bases at J, leaving 10 bases unmatched. The CDR3 extends over 15 amino acids. CDR1 MDHEN and CDR2 SYDVKM come from the germline V gene. The CDR3 bases are TGTGCCAGGACACAGGGGACCGGAATGAACACTGAAGCTTTCTTT. As protein: CARTQGTGMNTEAFF.

CDR3 in DNA: TGTGCCAGCAGTGACCAGGGAGGTAGAGCAGATACGCAGTATTTT. Residues: CASSDQGGRADTQYF. V is TRBV28 and J is TRBJ2-3; a possible D gene is TRBD2 (6 bases). CDR1 MDHEN and CDR2 SYDVKM come from the germline V gene. The V gene lost 5 bases and the J gene lost 4 bases, with 16 bases spanning the gap. The CDR3 is 15 residues long.

The chain combines TRBV7-2 with TRBJ2-1; D not certain. V was cut by 4 bases and J by 4 bases, with 8 bases left in between. This CDR3 spans 13 amino acids. Per germline, CDR1 SGHTA and CDR2 FQGNSA. In nucleotides, the CDR3 is TGTGCCAGCAGCTCCGTCCTATACAATGAGCAGTTCTTC. Translating it yields CASSSVLYNEQFF.

This sequence joins TRBV4-1 and TRBJ2-1, with D maybe TRBD1 (5 bases). Deletions cut 4 bases from V and 2 bases from J, with 12 bases between. This CDR3 has 15 amino acids. Germline CDR1 MGHRA, CDR2 YSYEKL. The CDR3, as DNA: TGCGCCAGCAGCCCCGGTGAAGGGGCCTACAATGAGCAGTTCTTC. Protein sequence: CASSPGEGAYNEQFF.

This chain uses TRBV5-5 with TRBJ2-5; D is unresolved. The CDR3 runs 15 residues. V lost 0 bases and J lost 0, with 9 bases in between. In germline, CDR1 is SGHKS, CDR2 YYEKEE (reference sequence). CDR3 loop: CASSLAALYQETQYF. The CDR3 DNA is TGTGCCAGCAGCTTGGCCGCTCTGTACCAAGAGACCCAGTACTTC.

On this clone: Different DNA sequences within this sample yield the same CDR3. The genes are TRBV5-4 and TRBJ2-7; D perhaps matches TRBD1 (5 bases). The germline V and J ends were trimmed by 0 bases and 4 bases, with 8 bases remaining between them. The CDR3 covers 13 residues. CDR1 and CDR2 (germline): SGHNT, YYREEE (reference sequence). The CDR3, as DNA: TGTGCCAGCAGCTTGGGACAGTTTTACGAGCAGTACTTC. Encoded protein: CASSLGQFYEQYF.

The chain carries TRBV6-5 and TRBJ2-5; the D gene could be TRBD1 or TRBD2 (6 bases each). Trimming left V 3 bases short and J 5 bases short, with 16 bases between. This CDR3 contains 15 residues. CDR1 is MNHEY and CDR2 is SVGAGI in the germline V gene. The DNA of the CDR3 is TGTGCCAGCAGTTATGAGGGGGGAAGAGGGGAGACCCAGTACTTC. The encoded protein is CASSYEGGRGETQYF.

This chain connects TRBV7-8 to TRBJ1-1; 9 positions match TRBD1. This CDR3 is 16 amino acids long. After removal of 5 bases from V and 4 bases from J, the junction contained 11 bases not matched to a gene. CDR1 and CDR2 (germline): SGHVS, FQNEAQ. In DNA, the CDR3 is TGTGCCAGCAGCCCCCAACAGGGGGCTGGGAGCACTGAAGCTTTCTTT. Amino acids: CASSPQQGAGSTEAFF.

J is TRBJ2-7 and V is TRBV19; 7 nucleotides line up with TRBD2. Germline V CDR1 and CDR2: LNHDA, SQIVND (reference sequence). There are 13 residues in the CDR3. V dropped 8 bases and J dropped 3; count of bases not matched to a gene: 7. In DNA, the CDR3 is TGTGCCAGTCCCCGGGACTACCACTACGAGCAGTACTTC. Its protein product is CASPRDYHYEQYF.

The CDR3 protein is CASSLPRGEQYF. As DNA, the CDR3 is TGTGCCAGCAGTTTACCCAGGGGCGAGCAGTACTTC. The chain couples TRBV27 to TRBJ2-7, with a possible D match to TRBD1 (6 bases). V shed 2 bases and J shed 6 bases, with 8 bases lying between them. The length of the CDR3 is 12 residues. CDR1 and CDR2 from the germline V gene are MNHEY and SMNVEV (reference sequence).

The chain employs TRBV30 and TRBJ2-3; D unclear. V was shortened by 4 bases and J by 4 bases, with 3 bases between the two germline ends. The V gene's germline CDR1 is GTSNPN and CDR2 SVGIG (reference sequence). This CDR3 region has 10 residues. CDR3 amino acids: CAWNADTQYF. DNA for the CDR3: TGTGCCTGGAATGCAGATACGCAGTATTTT.

The gene calls are TRBV30 and TRBJ2-3; 14 bases line up with TRBD2. Germline lookup yields CDR1 GTSNPN and CDR2 SVGIG (reference sequence). Trimming removed 5 bases from V and 3 bases from J; junction bases left unmatched: 10. CDR3 length equals 17 residues. CDR3 residues: CAWSGTSGRMITDTQYF. The CDR3 bases are TGTGCCTGGTCCGGGACTAGCGGGAGAATGATAACAGATACGCAGTATTTT.

V is TRBV9 and J is TRBJ2-6, with D tentatively TRBD2 (6 bases). V gave up 2 bases and J gave up 2 bases, with 11 bases separating them. The V gene's germline CDR1 is SGDLS and CDR2 YYNGEE. This CDR3 contains 16 residues. CDR3 DNA: TGTGCCAGCAGCGTGAGGAGGGTTACTGGGGCCAACGTCCTGACTTTC. This codes for CASSVRRVTGANVLTF.

This CDR3 is CASMQASTDTQYF. The CDR3 coding sequence is TGCGCCAGCATGCAGGCTAGCACAGATACGCAGTATTTT. This chain connects TRBV5-1 to TRBJ2-3; D ambiguous. The V and J ends lost 6 bases and 0 bases respectively, with 8 bases between them. CDR1 and CDR2 (germline): SGHRS, YFSETQ. This CDR3 spans 13 amino acids. Filled out from reference TRBV5-1 and TRBJ2-3, the complete variable domain reads KAGVTQTPRYLIKTRGQQVTLSCSPISGHRSVSWYQQTPGQGLQFLFEYFSETQRNKGNFPGRFSGRQFSNSRSEMNVSTLELGDSALYLCASMQASTDTQYFGPGTRLTVL.